The 13 T cell receptor beta chains reported below all come from one sample, sequenced in a study of cytomegalovirus exposure and HLA in healthy donors. 60 Vbeta and 13 Jbeta primers were used in PCR. Sequenced by immunoSEQ multiplex PCR; TCRdb stores in-frame clones only, minus some. The sample lists around 190,000 clones, 75% to 85% occurring once. Sequences were obtained from PBMCs. The source is a girl under 10 years old in good health and CMV-seropositive.

The chain combines TRBV6-1 with TRBJ2-2; D is unclear. Germline CDR1 and CDR2: MNHNS and SASEGT. CDR3 length: 13 amino acids. V was clipped by 6 bases and J by 6 bases, with 11 bases between them. CDR3 sequence (DNA): TGTGCCAGCAGGGCAGACATAGCCGGGGAGCTGTTTTTT. Translation gives CASRADIAGELFF.

The chain carries TRBV6-1 and TRBJ1-3; D gene uncertain. CDR1 and CDR2 (germline): MNHNS, SASEGT. The CDR3 is made up of 12 amino acids. Between the trimmed V and J ends, which lost 6 bases and 1 base, there was a span of 4 bases. CDR3 coding DNA: TGTGCCAGCAGGGAGTCTGGAAACACCATATATTTT. It is translated as CASRESGNTIYF.

The chain recombines TRBV2 with TRBJ2-7; 8 nucleotides match TRBD1. From germline, CDR1 is SNHLY and CDR2 FYNNEI. This CDR3 comprises 14 residues. V dropped 10 bases and J dropped 1; count of bases not matched to a gene: 9. Here the CDR3 reads CATSGQGDSYEQYF. In DNA form, the CDR3 reads TGTGCCACCTCCGGACAGGGTGATTCCTACGAGCAGTACTTC.

This clone has only a few counts. CDR3 DNA sequence: TGTGCCAGCAGCTTAGGCGAGAGCTCTGGAAACACCATATATTTT. Protein product: CASSLGESSGNTIYF. The chain joins TRBV13 to TRBJ1-3; no definite D call. The CDR3 length is 15 residues. Trimming cost V 0 bases and J 0 bases, with 6 bases left between them. Germline CDR1 PRHDT, CDR2 FYEKMQ (reference sequence).

V is TRBV5-1 and J is TRBJ1-2; D perhaps matches TRBD1 (6 bases). The CDR3 is 14 amino acids. The V gene lost 0 bases and the J gene lost 7 bases, with 13 bases spanning the gap. Looked up from germline, CDR1 is SGHRS and CDR2 is YFSETQ. The CDR3 region has the DNA TGCGCCAGCAGCTTGGAAGCGGGGGCGGGTGGCTACACCTTC. It is translated as CASSLEAGAGGYTF.

This clone has a handful of counts. This chain connects TRBV9 to TRBJ1-3, with D uncertain. CDR1 is SGDLS, CDR2 YYNGEE, per germline. V shed 0 bases and J shed 0 bases, with 13 bases lying between them. This CDR3 contains 17 residues. CDR3 in amino acids: CASSVGVTRSSGNTIYF. CDR3 DNA: TGTGCCAGCAGCGTAGGGGTAACACGGAGCTCTGGAAACACCATATATTTT.

This clone has a single count. The chain joins TRBV7-9 to TRBJ2-3, with TRBD2 matching over 10 bases. J gave up 0 bases and V 4 bases, and 4 bases lay outside the gene matches. The length of the CDR3 is 16 residues. Germline V CDR1 and CDR2: SEHNR, FQNEAQ (reference sequence). The CDR3 sequence: CASSWTSGTSTDTQYF. The CDR3 nucleotides are TGTGCCAGCAGCTGGACTAGCGGCACTAGCACAGATACGCAGTATTTT.

This clone was recorded once. The chain uses TRBV5-1 and TRBJ2-7, with D tentatively TRBD2 (6 bases). Germline values: CDR1 SGHRS, CDR2 YFSETQ. Trimming stripped 4 bases from V and 1 base from J, with 12 bases between. This CDR3 region has 14 residues. The chain's CDR3 is CASSPGRGSYEQYF. The CDR3 DNA reads as TGCGCCAGCAGCCCTGGGCGGGGATCCTACGAGCAGTACTTC.

This sequence joins TRBV7-3 and TRBJ2-7; tentative D call: TRBD2 (5 bases). The germline V gene has CDR1 SGHTA and CDR2 FQGTGA. V dropped 5 bases and J dropped 2 bases, with 16 bases sitting between them. The CDR3 runs to 15 residues. The DNA of the CDR3 is TGTGCCAGCAGCGCCTCGAGGGCCCCACCCTACGAGCAGTACTTC. It yields the protein CASSASRAPPYEQYF.

The chain couples TRBV30 to TRBJ1-1; 7 nucleotides line up with TRBD1. The V segment lost 3 bases and the J segment 0 bases; nucleotides outside the gene matches: 1. Germline V CDR1 and CDR2: GTSNPN, SVGIG (reference sequence). This CDR3 is built from 13 residues. The CDR3 spells CAWRTGMNTEAFF. In nucleotides, the CDR3 is TGTGCCTGGAGGACAGGGATGAACACTGAAGCTTTCTTT.

V and J are TRBV6-5 and TRBJ2-5, with D uncertain. Germline loops: CDR1 MNHEY, CDR2 SVGAGI. There are 12 residues in the CDR3. The V end lost 4 bases, the J end lost 1 base, and 4 bases lay between the germline ends. CDR3 sequence: CASSLSQETQYF. The CDR3 nucleotides are TGTGCCAGCAGTTTGAGCCAAGAGACCCAGTACTTC.

For this clone: Its ends do not fully match the called genes, so a read error is possible. This sequence joins TRBV7-7 and TRBJ2-7; tentative D call: TRBD1 (5 bases). The germline V gene encodes CDR1 SSHAT and CDR2 FNYEAQ (reference sequence). This CDR3 region has 13 residues. CDR3 sequence reads: CASRRTGAYEQYF. The CDR3 bases are TGTGCTAGCAGACGAACAGGAGCGTACGAGCAGTACTTC.

The chain uses TRBV28 and TRBJ1-1; TRBD1 might be the D (6 bases). Trimming shortened V by 3 bases and J by 11 bases, and 25 bases separated the two germline ends. Germline CDR1 MDHEN, CDR2 SYDVKM. The CDR3 consists of 16 residues. The CDR3 DNA reads TGTGCCAGCAGTTTCCCCCCCGGGGGGCCGGGGATTCGCGCTTTCTTT. Translation gives CASSFPPGGPGIRAFF.